This TCR beta chain is from a study of T cell responses to AZD1222 COVID-19 vaccine. Study-wide points: Regions 160-218 and 743-854 dominated among vaccine-associated CD4 TCRs spanning spike. Repertoire samples came only from after the peak T cell response. The breadth and depth of Spike-specific TCRs increased once two AZD1222 doses had been given.

Assay used: immunoSEQ multiplex PCR; TCRdb lists only in-frame clones, some missing. The sample carries 90,000 to 120,000 clones, about 89% recorded once. About this clone: Its antigen is not identified.

The sequence came from an adult who received the MenACWY meningococcal vaccine as a control. This sample comprised peripheral blood, obtained 28 days after the second dose of the MenACWY control vaccine.

The CDR3, as DNA: TGTGCCAGCAGTGTACGGGGAGCAAACACTGAAGCTTTCTTT. Protein sequence: CASSVRGANTEAFF. The gene calls are TRBV2 and TRBJ1-1; no definite D call. V lost 4 bases to trimming and J lost 2 bases, with 11 bases between them. The CDR3 covers 14 residues. Germline V gives CDR1 SNHLY, CDR2 FYNNEI.